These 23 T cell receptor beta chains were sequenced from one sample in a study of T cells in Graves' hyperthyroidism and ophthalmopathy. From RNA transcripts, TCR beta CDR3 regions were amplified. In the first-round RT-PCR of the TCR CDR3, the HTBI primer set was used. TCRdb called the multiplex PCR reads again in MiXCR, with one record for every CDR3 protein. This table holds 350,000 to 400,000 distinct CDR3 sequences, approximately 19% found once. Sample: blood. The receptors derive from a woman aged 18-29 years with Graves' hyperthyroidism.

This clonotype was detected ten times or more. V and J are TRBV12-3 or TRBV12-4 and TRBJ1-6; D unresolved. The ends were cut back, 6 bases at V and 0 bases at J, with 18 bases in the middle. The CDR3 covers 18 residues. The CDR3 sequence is CASSPVGPASSYNSPLHF. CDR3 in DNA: TGTGCCAGCAGCCCCGTAGGGCCGGCTAGCTCCTATAATTCACCCCTCCACTTT.

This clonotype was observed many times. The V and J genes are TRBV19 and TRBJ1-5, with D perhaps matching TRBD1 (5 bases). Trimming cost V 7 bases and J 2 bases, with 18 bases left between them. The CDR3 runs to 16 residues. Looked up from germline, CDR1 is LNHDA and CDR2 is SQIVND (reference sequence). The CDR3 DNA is TGTGCCAGTAACGACGATCGGGGACGGGGCAATCAGCCCCAGCATTTT. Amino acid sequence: CASNDDRGRGNQPQHF.

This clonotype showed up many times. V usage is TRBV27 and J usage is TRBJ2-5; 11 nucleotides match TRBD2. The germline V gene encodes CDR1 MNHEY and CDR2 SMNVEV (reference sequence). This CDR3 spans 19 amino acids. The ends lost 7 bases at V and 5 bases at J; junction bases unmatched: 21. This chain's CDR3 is CASTPGGLAGGKSRETQYF. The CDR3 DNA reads TGTGCCAGCACTCCTGGGGGGCTAGCGGGGGGCAAGTCTAGGGAGACCCAGTACTTC.

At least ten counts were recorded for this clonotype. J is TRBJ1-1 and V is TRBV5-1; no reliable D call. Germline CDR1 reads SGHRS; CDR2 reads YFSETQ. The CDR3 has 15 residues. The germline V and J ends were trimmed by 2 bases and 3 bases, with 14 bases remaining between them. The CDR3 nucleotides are TGCGCCAGCAGCTTATGGTCCAGGCCCTACACTGAAGCTTTCTTT. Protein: CASSLWSRPYTEAFF.

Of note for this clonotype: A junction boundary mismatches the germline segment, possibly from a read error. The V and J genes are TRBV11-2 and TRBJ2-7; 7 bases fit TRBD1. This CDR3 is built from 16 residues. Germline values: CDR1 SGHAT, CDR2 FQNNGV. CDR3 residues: CASTLRGGGGTYEQYF. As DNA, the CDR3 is TGTGCCAGCACCTTAAGAGGGGGCGGAGGTACCTACGAGCAGTACTTC.

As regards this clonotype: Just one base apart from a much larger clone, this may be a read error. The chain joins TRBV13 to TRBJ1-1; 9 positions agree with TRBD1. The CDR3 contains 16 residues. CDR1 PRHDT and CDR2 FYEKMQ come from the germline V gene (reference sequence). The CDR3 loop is CASSAYPRTGATEACF. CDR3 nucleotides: TGTGCCAGCAGCGCATACCCCAGGACAGGGGCCACTGAAGCTTGCTTT. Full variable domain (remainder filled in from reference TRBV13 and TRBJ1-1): AAGVIQSPRHLIKEKRETATLKCYPIPRHDTVYWYQQGPGQDPQFLISFYEKMQSDKGSIPDRFSAQQFSDYHSELNMSSLELGDSALYFCASSAYPRTGATEACFGQGTRLTVV.

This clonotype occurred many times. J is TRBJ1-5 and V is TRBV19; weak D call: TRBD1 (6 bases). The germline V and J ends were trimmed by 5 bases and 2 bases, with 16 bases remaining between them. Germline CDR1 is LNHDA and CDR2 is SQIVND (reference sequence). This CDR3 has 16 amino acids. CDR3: CASSPGGQGRNQPQHF. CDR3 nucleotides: TGTGCCAGTAGTCCCGGGGGGCAGGGCCGCAATCAGCCCCAGCATTTT.

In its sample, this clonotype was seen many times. Written as DNA, the CDR3 is TGTGCCAGCACCGAGTGGGGGGGGGGCATTCAGTACTTC. This sequence encodes CASTEWGGGIQYF. This sequence joins TRBV2 and TRBJ2-4; 7 nucleotides agree with TRBD2. The CDR3 loop spans 13 amino acids. V dropped 7 bases and J dropped 9; count of bases not matched to a gene: 9. The V gene's germline CDR1 is SNHLY and CDR2 FYNNEI.

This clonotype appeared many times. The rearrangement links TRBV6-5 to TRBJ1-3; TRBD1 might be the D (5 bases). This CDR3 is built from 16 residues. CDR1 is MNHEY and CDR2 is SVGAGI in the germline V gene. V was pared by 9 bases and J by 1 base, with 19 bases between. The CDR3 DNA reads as TGTGCCAGTTTTCCTCGACAGAGTCCTTCTGGAAACACCATATATTTT. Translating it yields CASFPRQSPSGNTIYF.

CDR3 bases: TGTGCCAGCAGCCAAAGAGGGAGGGGGGAGTACTTC. Amino acids: CASSQRGRGEYF. This chain uses TRBV3-1 with TRBJ2-7; D is possibly TRBD2 (7 bases). The CDR3 length is 12 residues. The V and J ends lost 2 bases and 11 bases respectively, with 13 bases between them. The germline CDR1 and CDR2 sequences are LGHDT and YNNKEL (reference sequence).

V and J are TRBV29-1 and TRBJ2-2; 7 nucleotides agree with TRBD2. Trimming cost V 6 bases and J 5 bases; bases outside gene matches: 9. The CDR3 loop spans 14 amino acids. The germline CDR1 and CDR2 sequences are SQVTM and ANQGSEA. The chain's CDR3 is CSVRPPGGTGELFF. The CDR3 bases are TGCAGCGTCCGCCCCCCGGGGGGAACCGGGGAGCTGTTTTTT.

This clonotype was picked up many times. The CDR3 DNA follows: TGTGCCAGCAGTCAAGGACATATCCATGGCTACACCTTC. Translating it yields CASSQGHIHGYTF. The rearrangement joins TRBV12-3 or TRBV12-4 to TRBJ1-2; D is possibly TRBD1 (5 bases). CDR3 size: 13 residues. The V and J ends lost 5 bases and 6 bases respectively, with 13 bases between them.

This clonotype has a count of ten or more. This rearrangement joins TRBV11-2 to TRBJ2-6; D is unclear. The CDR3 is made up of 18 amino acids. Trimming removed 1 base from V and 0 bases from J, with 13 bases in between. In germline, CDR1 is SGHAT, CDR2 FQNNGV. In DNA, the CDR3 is TGTGCCAGCAGCTTAGGAGTTTACTTCGGCTCTGGGGCCAACGTCCTGACTTTC. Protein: CASSLGVYFGSGANVLTF.

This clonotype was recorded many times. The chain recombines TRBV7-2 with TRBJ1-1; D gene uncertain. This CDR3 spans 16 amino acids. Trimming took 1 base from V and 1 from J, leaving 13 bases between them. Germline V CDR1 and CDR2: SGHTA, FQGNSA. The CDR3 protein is CASSLGAGLGNTEAFF. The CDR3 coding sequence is TGTGCCAGCAGCTTAGGGGCAGGCCTTGGGAACACTGAAGCTTTCTTT.

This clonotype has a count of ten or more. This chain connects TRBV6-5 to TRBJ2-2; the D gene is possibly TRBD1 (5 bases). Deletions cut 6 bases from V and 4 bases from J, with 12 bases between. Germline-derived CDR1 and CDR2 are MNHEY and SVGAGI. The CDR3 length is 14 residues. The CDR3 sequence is CASSLQAVTGELFF. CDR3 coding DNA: TGTGCCAGCAGCTTACAGGCCGTCACCGGGGAGCTGTTTTTT.

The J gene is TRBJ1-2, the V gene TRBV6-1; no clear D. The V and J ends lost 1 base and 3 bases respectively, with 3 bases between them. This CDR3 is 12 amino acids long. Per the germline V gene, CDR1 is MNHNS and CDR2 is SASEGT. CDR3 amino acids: CASSEEYYGYTF. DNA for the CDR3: TGTGCCAGCAGTGAAGAGTACTATGGCTACACCTTC.

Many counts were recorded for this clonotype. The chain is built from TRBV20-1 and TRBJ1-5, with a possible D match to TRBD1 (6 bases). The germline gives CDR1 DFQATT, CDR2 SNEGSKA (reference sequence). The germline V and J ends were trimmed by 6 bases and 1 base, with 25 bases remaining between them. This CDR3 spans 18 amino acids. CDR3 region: CSARDGLRGRGSNQPQHF. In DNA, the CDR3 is TGCAGTGCCCGAGACGGTCTCAGGGGACGAGGAAGCAATCAGCCCCAGCATTTT.

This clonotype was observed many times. The CDR3 DNA reads as TGTGCCAGCAGTGAAGACCCAGGTATGAACACTGAAGCTTTCTTT. It specifies CASSEDPGMNTEAFF. The genes are TRBV6-1 and TRBJ1-1; no firm D call. V was pared by 1 base and J by 0 bases, with 9 bases between. The CDR3 is made up of 15 amino acids. Germline values: CDR1 MNHNS, CDR2 SASEGT.

CDR3 region: CASSADRDYGYTF. The CDR3, as DNA: TGTGCCAGCAGCGCAGACAGGGACTATGGCTACACCTTC. The V gene is TRBV6-2 or TRBV6-3, the J gene TRBJ1-2, with 7 bases fitting TRBD1. The CDR3 is 13 residues long. Germline V gene lookup returns CDR1 MNHEY and CDR2 SVGEGT. Trimming took 6 bases from V and 3 from J; bases not matched to a gene: 4.

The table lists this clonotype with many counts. The CDR3 sequence is CASSFSVQARYGYTF. CDR3 coding DNA: TGTGCCAGCAGCTTTTCCGTGCAGGCTCGCTATGGCTACACCTTC. The V call is TRBV5-5, the J call TRBJ1-2, with D unresolved. CDR3 size: 15 residues. With 2 bases removed from V and 4 bases from J, the gap between germline ends came to 15 bases. CDR1 is SGHKS and CDR2 is YYEKEE in the germline V gene (reference sequence).

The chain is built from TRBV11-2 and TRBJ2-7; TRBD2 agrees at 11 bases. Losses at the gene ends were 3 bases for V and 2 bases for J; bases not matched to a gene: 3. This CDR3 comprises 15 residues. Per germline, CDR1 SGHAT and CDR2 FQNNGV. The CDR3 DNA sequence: TGTGCCAGCAGCTTGACTAGCGGGGCCCCCTACGAGCAGTACTTC. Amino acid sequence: CASSLTSGAPYEQYF.

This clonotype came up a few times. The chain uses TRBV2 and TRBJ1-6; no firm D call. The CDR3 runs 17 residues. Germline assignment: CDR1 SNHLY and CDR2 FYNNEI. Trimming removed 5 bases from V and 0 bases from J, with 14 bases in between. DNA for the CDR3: TGTGCCAGCAGTCCGGACCCCCGGAGCTCCTATAATTCACCCCTCCACTTT. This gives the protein CASSPDPRSSYNSPLHF.

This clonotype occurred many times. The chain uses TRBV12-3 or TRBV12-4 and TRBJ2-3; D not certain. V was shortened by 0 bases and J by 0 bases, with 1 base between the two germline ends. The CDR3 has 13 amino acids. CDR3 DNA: TGTGCCAGCAGTTTAGCGAGCACAGATACGCAGTATTTT. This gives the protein CASSLASTDTQYF.